The 32 T cell receptor beta chains in this list originate from one sample, sequenced in a study of shared clonotypes between healthy human individuals. Sequenced by immunoSEQ multiplex PCR; TCRdb stores in-frame clones only, minus some. The sample has about 2.3 million clones, less than 95% seen once. The sequencing sample was made of naive CD4+ T cells from PBMCs. Subset given: CD45RA+ positively selected. The receptors originated from a man between 18 and 29 years old in good health. Some clones in this sample may be carry-over from other donors' samples.

The chain couples TRBV5-5 to TRBJ1-1; D is undetermined. The germline V gene encodes CDR1 SGHKS and CDR2 YYEKEE (reference sequence). CDR3 length equals 15 residues. Between the trimmed V and J ends, which lost 1 base and 1 base, there was a span of 11 bases. The CDR3 DNA is TGTGCCAGCAGCTTGATTCACGGCGGGAACACTGAAGCTTTCTTT. It translates to CASSLIHGGNTEAFF.

The genes are TRBV18 and TRBJ2-3; 10 nucleotides align to TRBD2. With 4 bases clipped from V and 0 bases from J, the junction kept 4 bases outside the gene matches. The germline V gene encodes CDR1 KGHSH and CDR2 LQKENI. The CDR3 extends over 16 amino acids. The chain's CDR3 is CASSQIAGGSTDTQYF. CDR3 sequence (DNA): TGTGCCAGCTCACAGATAGCGGGAGGCAGCACAGATACGCAGTATTTT.

The V gene is TRBV5-1, the J gene TRBJ2-2; TRBD2 agrees at 8 bases. Germline lookup yields CDR1 SGHRS and CDR2 YFSETQ. The CDR3 length is 18 residues. V lost 1 base and J lost 4; bases outside the gene matches: 12. As DNA, the CDR3 is TGCGCCAGCAGCTTGCCTGGACCCCTTCGGGAGGGCACCGGGGAGCTGTTTTTT. It specifies CASSLPGPLREGTGELFF.

The V call is TRBV5-1, the J call TRBJ2-5; D could derive from TRBD1 or TRBD2 (6 bases each). Between the trimmed V and J ends, which lost 4 bases and 2 bases, there was a span of 18 bases. The V gene's germline CDR1 is SGHRS and CDR2 YFSETQ. The CDR3 has 16 residues. CDR3 protein: CASSPGATGPQETQYF. DNA for the CDR3: TGCGCCAGCAGCCCGGGAGCGACAGGACCTCAAGAGACCCAGTACTTC.

The V and J genes are TRBV18 and TRBJ2-7, with TRBD2 as a possible D gene (5 bases). V lost 1 base to trimming and J lost 7 bases, with 17 bases between them. This CDR3 is built from 15 residues. Germline assignment: CDR1 KGHSH and CDR2 LQKENI. The CDR3 DNA reads TGTGCCAGCTCACCACTGCTAGCTACTGTAGGAGAGCAGTACTTC. This gives the protein CASSPLLATVGEQYF. Combining the CDR3 with reference TRBV18 and TRBJ2-7 gives the whole variable domain NAGVMQNPRHLVRRRGQEARLRCSPMKGHSHVYWYRQLPEEGLKFMVYLQKENIIDESGMPKERFSAEFPKEGPSILRIQQVVRGDSAAYFCASSPLLATVGEQYFGPGTRLTVT.

The V call is TRBV5-1, the J call TRBJ2-1; D may be TRBD1 (7 bases). Germline assignment: CDR1 SGHRS and CDR2 YFSETQ. The CDR3 spans 17 residues. The V gene lost 4 bases and the J gene lost 5 bases, with 22 bases spanning the gap. The CDR3 DNA sequence: TGCGCCAGCAGCCCCGGGAGTAGGGGGCTCAGGGACAATGAGCAGTTCTTC. Its translation is CASSPGSRGLRDNEQFF.

The chain uses TRBV5-8 and TRBJ1-5; D gene unclear. V lost 2 bases to trimming and J lost 5 bases, with 11 bases between them. CDR3 length equals 14 residues. Germline V lookup: CDR1 SGHTS, CDR2 YDEGEE. The CDR3 DNA sequence: TGTGCCAGCAGCTTCGACGGTAAGGATCAGCCCCAGCATTTT. As protein: CASSFDGKDQPQHF.

The chain has TRBV5-1 and TRBJ1-5; D is unclear. The CDR3 covers 16 residues. The V end was cut by 5 bases, the J end by 6 bases, with 21 bases between. Germline lookup yields CDR1 SGHRS and CDR2 YFSETQ. The CDR3 spells CASSPGLGSFGQPQHF. The DNA for the CDR3 is TGCGCCAGCAGTCCCGGCTTGGGGTCGTTTGGTCAGCCCCAGCATTTT.

The chain recombines TRBV29-1 with TRBJ1-2, with TRBD1 matching over 7 bases. Germline-derived CDR1 and CDR2 are SQVTM and ANQGSEA. J gave up 4 bases and V 1 base, and 9 bases lay outside the gene matches. CDR3 length equals 15 residues. The CDR3 sequence is CSVEGGDSPFYGYTF. CDR3 in DNA: TGCAGCGTTGAAGGGGGGGACAGCCCTTTCTATGGCTACACCTTC.

The V call is TRBV18, the J call TRBJ2-3, with 7 bases matching TRBD2. The CDR3 has 18 residues. The germline CDR1 and CDR2 sequences are KGHSH and LQKENI. J was trimmed by 6 bases and V by 6 bases; bases with no gene match: 21. CDR3 protein: CASSPGPGREKEADTQYF. CDR3 coding DNA: TGTGCCAGCTCTCCGGGCCCCGGGCGGGAGAAGGAGGCCGATACGCAGTATTTT.

The rearrangement uses TRBV28 and TRBJ2-7; D is unresolved. The V and J ends lost 6 bases and 2 bases respectively, with 14 bases between them. CDR3 length: 14 amino acids. Germline V gives CDR1 MDHEN, CDR2 SYDVKM. The CDR3: CASRESRAPYEQYF. The DNA of the CDR3 is TGTGCCAGCAGGGAATCACGGGCCCCCTACGAGCAGTACTTC.

This chain joins TRBV19 and TRBJ2-7; 8 positions agree with TRBD2. Germline trimming cut 6 bases from V and 0 bases from J; bases unmatched to any gene: 10. The germline V gene has CDR1 LNHDA and CDR2 SQIVND (reference sequence). The CDR3 length is 16 residues. The CDR3 DNA is TGTGCCAGTAGACCTACTAGCGGCTATAGCTCCTACGAGCAGTACTTC. It yields the protein CASRPTSGYSSYEQYF.

This chain links TRBV28 with TRBJ2-1, with TRBD2 matching 7 bases. The germline gives CDR1 MDHEN, CDR2 SYDVKM. Trimming took 3 bases from V and 7 from J; bases not matched to a gene: 15. The CDR3 consists of 17 residues. CDR3 in amino acids: CASSFPQTSAYRNEQFF. The CDR3 DNA sequence: TGTGCCAGCAGTTTTCCACAAACTAGCGCCTATCGGAATGAGCAGTTCTTC. The whole variable domain, remainder taken from reference TRBV28 and TRBJ2-1, is DVKVTQSSRYLVKRTGEKVFLECVQDMDHENMFWYRQDPGLGLRLIYFSYDVKMKEKGDIPEGYSVSREKKERFSLILESASTNQTSMYLCASSFPQTSAYRNEQFFGPGTRLTVL.

CDR3 amino acids: CASSEMGREVTETQYF. The DNA of the CDR3 is TGTGCCAGCAGTGAAATGGGCAGGGAGGTTACAGAGACCCAGTACTTC. This chain connects TRBV6-1 to TRBJ2-5; TRBD2 is a possible D gene (6 bases). This CDR3 comprises 16 residues. The germline CDR1 and CDR2 sequences are MNHNS and SASEGT. V was shortened by 2 bases and J by 4 bases, with 17 bases between the two germline ends.

The chain carries TRBV5-4 and TRBJ2-3; 8 bases line up with TRBD2. The germline V gene encodes CDR1 SGHNT and CDR2 YYREEE (reference sequence). After removal of 0 bases from V and 6 bases from J, the junction contained 6 bases not matched to a gene. This CDR3 comprises 15 residues. The CDR3 reads CASSLAGTSRDTQYF. CDR3 nucleotide sequence: TGTGCCAGCAGCTTGGCGGGGACTAGTCGGGATACGCAGTATTTT.

The count of this clone is one. The chain employs TRBV6-1 and TRBJ1-4; D is perhaps TRBD1 (5 bases). Trimming cost V 11 bases and J 0 bases, with 7 bases left between them. Germline V gene lookup returns CDR1 MNHNS and CDR2 SASEGT. This CDR3 is 12 amino acids long. This chain's CDR3 is CAGGATNEKLFF. The CDR3 nucleotides read TGTGCCGGGGGGGCAACTAATGAAAAACTGTTTTTT.

This chain uses TRBV4-1 with TRBJ2-3; 8 bases agree with TRBD2. Trimming cost V 7 bases and J 5 bases; bases outside gene matches: 8. The CDR3 length is 14 residues. CDR1 and CDR2 from the germline V gene are MGHRA and YSYEKL. The chain's CDR3 is CASTAGRAKDTQYF. CDR3 in DNA: TGCGCCAGCACGGCCGGGAGGGCCAAAGATACGCAGTATTTT.

About this clone: The sample carries other DNA sequences with the same CDR3. The gene calls are TRBV28 and TRBJ2-3; D ambiguous. Germline-derived CDR1 and CDR2 are MDHEN and SYDVKM. V lost 3 bases, J lost 2 bases, and 6 bases lay in between. CDR3 size: 13 residues. CDR3 in DNA: TGTGCCAGCAGTTTCCAATCCACAGATACGCAGTATTTT. It encodes CASSFQSTDTQYF.

V and J are TRBV27 and TRBJ2-1; 7 bases agree with TRBD1. J gave up 14 bases and V 5 bases, and 12 bases lay outside the gene matches. The germline V gene has CDR1 MNHEY and CDR2 SMNVEV (reference sequence). This CDR3 comprises 13 residues. Written as DNA, the CDR3 is TGTGCCAGCAGTCTCACACCGACAGGGTGGGAGTTCTTC. Translated, it gives CASSLTPTGWEFF.

J is TRBJ1-1 and V is TRBV5-6; TRBD1 agrees at 7 bases. Trimming took 1 base from V and 7 from J; bases not matched to a gene: 4. The CDR3 covers 13 residues. Germline V gene data show CDR1 as SGHDT and CDR2 as YYEEEE. The CDR3 protein is CASSLTGAIEAFF. The CDR3 nucleotides read TGTGCCAGCAGCTTGACAGGGGCTATTGAAGCTTTCTTT.

CDR3 loop: CATRDAGNTIYF. CDR3 nucleotides: TGTGCCACCCGGGACGCTGGAAACACCATATATTTT. V and J are TRBV6-5 and TRBJ1-3; weak D call: TRBD1 (5 bases). Germline-derived CDR1 and CDR2 are MNHEY and SVGAGI. Trimming cost V 10 bases and J 2 bases, with 9 bases left between them. This CDR3 is built from 12 residues.

The chain uses TRBV28 and TRBJ2-3; D is unresolved. V was shortened by 5 bases and J by 3 bases, with 24 bases between the two germline ends. In germline, CDR1 is MDHEN, CDR2 SYDVKM. This CDR3 is 18 amino acids long. The CDR3 nucleotides are TGTGCCAGCAGTCCTGTGCATCCGGGCAGACTTGGGACAGATACGCAGTATTTT. This translates into CASSPVHPGRLGTDTQYF.

The chain employs TRBV5-1 and TRBJ2-1; 14 bases are shared with TRBD2. V shed 4 bases, J shed 4 bases, and the junction held 7 bases outside the gene matches. Germline V gene lookup returns CDR1 SGHRS and CDR2 YFSETQ. The CDR3 is 17 amino acids. The CDR3 DNA follows: TGCGCCAGCAGCCTCGGGACTAGCGGGAGTAAGTACAATGAGCAGTTCTTC. This codes for CASSLGTSGSKYNEQFF.

V usage is TRBV20-1 and J usage is TRBJ2-7; no definite D call. Trimming took 3 bases from V and 5 from J, leaving 8 bases between them. Germline V lookup: CDR1 DFQATT, CDR2 SNEGSKA (reference sequence). This CDR3 spans 11 amino acids. The CDR3 coding sequence is TGCAGTGCTAGCCTACGGGACGAGCAGTACTTC. Translating gives CSASLRDEQYF.

This clone was detected a few times. This CDR3 reads CASSGPSDRGGGYTF. DNA for the CDR3: TGCGCCAGCAGTGGCCCGTCGGACAGGGGAGGCGGCTACACCTTC. V is TRBV10-1 and J is TRBJ1-2; 9 bases fit TRBD1. The V gene's germline CDR1 is WNHNN and CDR2 SYGVQD (reference sequence). CDR3 size: 15 residues. V was pared by 4 bases and J by 8 bases, with 11 bases of the junction left unmatched.

The chain carries TRBV2 and TRBJ2-7; no firm D call. There are 11 residues in the CDR3. The V gene lost 7 bases and the J gene lost 3 bases, with 7 bases spanning the gap. CDR1 and CDR2 from the germline V gene are SNHLY and FYNNEI. The CDR3 nucleotides read TGTGCCAGCACGTTCCACTACGAGCAGTACTTC. Translating it yields CASTFHYEQYF.

This chain links TRBV12-5 with TRBJ1-2; D is unresolved. V lost 5 bases, J lost 9 bases, and 4 bases lay in between. The CDR3 length is 9 residues. Per the germline V gene, CDR1 is LGHNT and CDR2 is FRNRAP. The CDR3 protein is CASGDSYTF. CDR3 nucleotides: TGTGCTAGTGGTGACAGCTACACCTTC.

With respect to this clone: This sample also contains other DNA sequences that code for the same CDR3. The V call is TRBV19, the J call TRBJ2-2, with D unclear. Per the germline V gene, CDR1 is LNHDA and CDR2 is SQIVND (reference sequence). The germline V and J ends were trimmed by 2 bases and 1 base, with 5 bases remaining between them. The CDR3 contains 14 residues. The CDR3 region is CASSIPVNTGELFF. Here the CDR3 DNA reads TGTGCCAGTAGTATACCGGTGAACACCGGGGAGCTGTTTTTT.

The chain is built from TRBV29-1 and TRBJ2-6; D gene unclear. V was cut by 5 bases and J by 1 base, with 12 bases left in between. This CDR3 spans 15 amino acids. The germline V gene encodes CDR1 SQVTM and CDR2 ANQGSEA. This CDR3 is CSVPDGHSGANVLTF. CDR3 nucleotide sequence: TGCAGCGTTCCGGACGGGCATTCTGGGGCCAACGTCCTGACTTTC.

This rearrangement joins TRBV21-1 to TRBJ2-1; the table's D call TRBD2 went unverified against the DNA. TRBV21-1 is given as a pseudogene. There are 15 residues in the CDR3. DNA for the CDR3: TGTGCCAGCAGCAAAACTAGCGGGAGACCTAATGAGCAGTTCTTC. It translates to CASSKTSGRPNEQFF.

This clone was counted once. Germline and junction disagree at one end, which may indicate a read error. This sequence joins TRBV28 and TRBJ2-6, with D uncertain. Germline lookup yields CDR1 MDHEN and CDR2 SYDVKM. The CDR3 is made up of 12 amino acids. For the CDR3, the DNA is TGTGCCAGCGGTTTTGGGGCCAACGTCCTGACTTTC. This encodes CASGFGANVLTF.

V and J are TRBV9 and TRBJ1-1, with a weak D call TRBD1 (5 bases). The V end was cut by 1 base, the J end by 3 bases, with 13 bases between. CDR1 and CDR2 from the germline V gene are SGDLS and YYNGEE. There are 15 residues in the CDR3. CDR3 nucleotide sequence: TGTGCCAGCAGCGTAAATTCGGCGGGGGACACTGAAGCTTTCTTT. Protein sequence: CASSVNSAGDTEAFF.